Listed here are 24 T cell receptor beta chains from one sample, sequenced in a study of response to subunit inactivated influenza vaccine. Using its own MiXCR run on the RT-PCR reads, TCRdb lists one record per CDR3 protein. This table holds hundreds of thousands of distinct CDR3 sequences, roughly 14% found once. The source was PBMCs from blood, collected approximately 13 days after vaccination. The receptors shown here come from a man aged 45-65 years who received an inactivated influenza vaccine.

This chain connects TRBV11-2 to TRBJ2-2; 12 bases map to TRBD2. Germline-derived CDR1 and CDR2 are SGHAT and FQNNGV. J gave up 10 bases and V 0 bases, and 6 bases lay outside the gene matches. CDR3 length: 16 amino acids. CDR3: CASSLESASGGAELFF. The CDR3 bases are TGTGCCAGCAGCTTAGAGTCTGCTAGCGGGGGGGCGGAGCTGTTTTTT.

This clonotype was detected many times. The chain joins TRBV6-5 to TRBJ1-2; D is uncertain. Trimming took 0 bases from V and 6 from J, leaving 11 bases between them. The germline CDR1 and CDR2 sequences are MNHEY and SVGAGI. The CDR3 length is 14 residues. This CDR3 reads CASSYSVAGNGYTF. Here the CDR3 DNA reads TGTGCCAGCAGTTACTCAGTGGCGGGAAATGGCTACACCTTC.

CDR3 sequence reads: CASSTGQDPYEQYF. The CDR3 DNA follows: TGTGCCAGCAGTACCGGACAGGACCCCTACGAGCAGTACTTC. The gene calls are TRBV28 and TRBJ2-7, with 7 positions matching TRBD1. This CDR3 comprises 14 residues. Germline CDR1 MDHEN, CDR2 SYDVKM. J lost 2 bases, V lost 5 bases, and 6 bases had no gene match.

CDR3 residues: CSVATSSGRADTQYF. CDR3 DNA: TGCAGCGTTGCTACCTCTAGCGGGAGGGCAGATACGCAGTATTTT. This chain uses TRBV29-1 with TRBJ2-3; TRBD2 matches 12 bases. The V and J ends lost 4 bases and 4 bases, in that order; junction bases with no gene match: 6. This CDR3 is 15 amino acids long. The germline V gene has CDR1 SQVTM and CDR2 ANQGSEA.

This chain's CDR3 is CAWSVRLGTQYF. CDR3 coding DNA: TGTGCCTGGAGTGTACGCCTGGGGACGCAGTATTTT. This chain links TRBV30 with TRBJ2-3; D not resolved. The CDR3 covers 12 residues. The ends were cut back, 0 bases at V and 9 bases at J, with 10 bases in the middle. Germline V gene lookup returns CDR1 GTSNPN and CDR2 SVGIG (reference sequence).

This clonotype has at least ten counts. The V gene is TRBV5-1, the J gene TRBJ2-5; TRBD1 aligns across 8 bases. In germline, CDR1 is SGHRS, CDR2 YFSETQ. Trimming removed 6 bases from V and 4 bases from J; junction bases left unmatched: 11. This CDR3 contains 15 residues. CDR3 sequence: CASKPMTGVAETQYF. CDR3 bases: TGCGCCAGCAAACCTATGACAGGGGTGGCAGAGACCCAGTACTTC.

This clonotype was counted only a few times. V and J are TRBV9 and TRBJ1-1; D is uncertain. There are 13 residues in the CDR3. The germline gives CDR1 SGDLS, CDR2 YYNGEE. The V gene lost 0 bases and the J gene lost 4 bases, with 7 bases spanning the gap. CDR3 sequence (DNA): TGTGCCAGCAGCGTAGGGTCCCCCACTGAAGCTTTCTTT. This translates into CASSVGSPTEAFF.

The chain combines TRBV12-3 or TRBV12-4 with TRBJ2-7; tentatively, D is TRBD2 (5 bases). The CDR3 is 14 amino acids. Deletions cut 2 bases from V and 6 bases from J, with 14 bases between. The CDR3: CASSLSPRRSEQYF. The CDR3 DNA is TGTGCCAGCAGTTTATCTCCCAGGAGGTCCGAGCAGTACTTC.

The chain uses TRBV12-3 or TRBV12-4 and TRBJ1-4; TRBD1 agrees at 10 bases. Germline trimming cut 6 bases from V and 4 bases from J; bases unmatched to any gene: 8. This CDR3 has 16 residues. Written as DNA, the CDR3 is TGTGCCAGCAGCCCGACAGGGGGCAAGGGTAATGAAAAACTGTTTTTT. It codes for CASSPTGGKGNEKLFF.

The chain has TRBV7-9 and TRBJ1-5; D possibly corresponds to TRBD1 (6 bases). The CDR3 extends over 16 amino acids. V lost 1 base and J 9 bases, leaving 19 bases between the germline ends. Per the germline V gene, CDR1 is SEHNR and CDR2 is FQNEAQ (reference sequence). Here the CDR3 reads CASSLEGLDSPLPQHF. The CDR3, as DNA: TGTGCCAGCAGCTTAGAGGGCTTGGACAGCCCACTGCCCCAGCATTTT.

This clonotype was seen at least ten times. The chain links TRBV20-1 to TRBJ2-1, with 10 bases matching TRBD1. The CDR3 runs 16 residues. The germline V gene has CDR1 DFQATT and CDR2 SNEGSKA (reference sequence). V was clipped by 6 bases and J by 5 bases; unmatched bases: 13. CDR3 sequence (DNA): TGCAGTGCCCAGCCCCTCGGACAGGGGGTACACAATGAGCAGTTCTTC. Its protein product is CSAQPLGQGVHNEQFF.

The rearrangement uses TRBV9 and TRBJ1-5; D possibly corresponds to TRBD1 (5 bases). The CDR3 loop spans 19 amino acids. Germline CDR1 is SGDLS and CDR2 is YYNGEE. Trimming stripped 4 bases from V and 0 bases from J, with 23 bases between. As DNA, the CDR3 is TGTGCCAGCAGCCCCAAACCGGAAGGGGAGAGGTATAGCAATCAGCCCCAGCATTTT. It translates to CASSPKPEGERYSNQPQHF.

This clonotype was observed a few times. J is TRBJ2-5 and V is TRBV15; no clear D gene. Per germline, CDR1 LNHNV and CDR2 YYDKDF (reference sequence). The CDR3 sequence is 16 residues long. The germline V and J ends were trimmed by 3 bases and 8 bases, with 22 bases remaining between them. CDR3 sequence: CATSRTTTDTRVTQYF. The CDR3 DNA is TGTGCCACCAGCAGGACCACAACGGATACAAGAGTCACCCAGTACTTC.

This clonotype was observed at least ten times. This sequence joins TRBV29-1 and TRBJ2-1, with D possibly matching TRBD1 (6 bases). The CDR3 runs to 13 residues. CDR1 SQVTM and CDR2 ANQGSEA come from the germline V gene. V lost 8 bases and J lost 5, with 16 bases in between. DNA for the CDR3: TGCAGCACCCTCGACAGGACCCACAATGAGCAGTTCTTC. This encodes CSTLDRTHNEQFF.

The chain employs TRBV20-1 and TRBJ2-7; 7 bases agree with TRBD1. The CDR3 consists of 13 residues. Germline loops: CDR1 DFQATT, CDR2 SNEGSKA (reference sequence). The V and J ends lost 4 bases and 3 bases, in that order; junction bases with no gene match: 6. CDR3 amino acids: CSATGQDFYEQYF. CDR3 nucleotides: TGCAGTGCTACTGGACAGGACTTCTACGAGCAGTACTTC.

The V call is TRBV7-2, the J call TRBJ1-1; TRBD1 is a possible D gene (6 bases). CDR1 and CDR2 from the germline V gene are SGHTA and FQGNSA. Trimming left V 4 bases short and J 1 base short, with 10 bases between. The CDR3 length is 14 residues. This chain's CDR3 is CASSWGQTNTEAFF. The CDR3 nucleotides are TGTGCCAGCAGCTGGGGGCAGACGAACACTGAAGCTTTCTTT.

This rearrangement joins TRBV9 to TRBJ2-5; 8 bases are a match to TRBD2. V dropped 4 bases and J dropped 2; count of bases not matched to a gene: 10. The germline V gene has CDR1 SGDLS and CDR2 YYNGEE. This CDR3 is 16 amino acids long. In nucleotides, the CDR3 is TGTGCCAGCAGCCAGATGGGCGGGGGGATTCAAGAGACCCAGTACTTC. Translated, it gives CASSQMGGGIQETQYF.

This clonotype has only a few counts. The chain is built from TRBV20-1 and TRBJ2-3; D gene unclear. Germline V lookup: CDR1 DFQATT, CDR2 SNEGSKA (reference sequence). V was trimmed by 6 bases and J by 6 bases, leaving 16 bases between them. The CDR3 totals 13 residues. The CDR3: CSAEKDGSDTQYF. The CDR3 bases are TGCAGTGCAGAAAAAGACGGCAGCGATACGCAGTATTTT.

This clonotype has more than one count but fewer than ten. The chain is built from TRBV6-4 and TRBJ2-3, with unresolved D. Trimming stripped 2 bases from V and 7 bases from J, with 7 bases between. Germline V gene data show CDR1 as MRHNA and CDR2 as SNTAGT. The CDR3 extends over 12 amino acids. This CDR3 is CASSDARYTQYF. The DNA for the CDR3 is TGTGCCAGCAGTGACGCCCGCTATACGCAGTATTTT.

This clonotype was seen a handful of times. The chain joins TRBV4-3 to TRBJ2-7; 7 nucleotides agree with TRBD1. This CDR3 region has 16 residues. Germline CDR1 LGHNA, CDR2 YSLEER. The trim removed 3 bases at V and 0 bases at J, leaving 8 bases unmatched. This chain's CDR3 is CASSQGTAKSSYEQYF. CDR3 bases: TGCGCCAGCAGCCAGGGGACAGCCAAGTCCTCCTACGAGCAGTACTTC.

This clonotype was counted a single time. The chain links TRBV6-5 to TRBJ2-2; 11 bases line up with TRBD2. The germline gives CDR1 MNHEY, CDR2 SVGAGI. There are 16 residues in the CDR3. V dropped 4 bases and J dropped 7; count of bases not matched to a gene: 8. This CDR3 is CASSFNSGGVVGELFF. The CDR3 region has the DNA TGTGCCAGCAGTTTTAATAGCGGGGGGGTGGTCGGGGAGCTGTTTTTT.

V is TRBV5-1 and J is TRBJ1-4; 7 bases line up with TRBD1. Germline loops: CDR1 SGHRS, CDR2 YFSETQ. The trim removed 2 bases at V and 5 bases at J, leaving 6 bases unmatched. The CDR3 covers 15 residues. The DNA of the CDR3 is TGCGCCAGCAGCTTACAGGGGTCGCGCAATGAAAAACTGTTTTTT. Encoded protein: CASSLQGSRNEKLFF.

The chain uses TRBV12-3 or TRBV12-4 and TRBJ1-2; D might be TRBD1 (5 bases). This CDR3 is 15 amino acids long. Trimming pared 5 bases from V and 4 bases from J, leaving 17 bases between. The CDR3 sequence is CASSPVGGAIYGYTF. The CDR3 region has the DNA TGTGCCAGCAGTCCCGTGGGGGGTGCTATCTATGGCTACACCTTC.

The chain employs TRBV6-1 and TRBJ1-4; 7 nucleotides agree with TRBD1. CDR1 is MNHNS, CDR2 SASEGT, per germline. The CDR3 covers 13 residues. With V trimmed by 6 bases and J by 8 bases, 6 bases remained unmatched. The CDR3 spells CASRQGIREKLFF. CDR3 DNA: TGTGCCAGCAGACAGGGGATCAGGGAAAAACTGTTTTTT.